A single T cell receptor beta chain is shown here with its context. In the authors' workflow: Estimates of nucleated cell counts were drawn from the amplification of reference gene primers. Sequenced by immunoSEQ multiplex PCR; TCRdb stores in-frame clones only, minus some. The D gene and trimming were derived from the DNA, and the V and J assignments and clone size from that table. Of about 76,000 clones listed, around 86% are singletons. This sample is drawn from a study of blood T cell repertoires in COVID-19. The CDR3 sequence is 13 residues long. The V gene's germline CDR1 is MNHNY and CDR2 SVGAGI (reference sequence). V trimming: 6 bases; J trimming: 5 bases; junction bases outside the gene matches: 5.

Sequenced input: peripheral blood. V usage is TRBV6-6 and J usage is TRBJ2-5; 8 nucleotides agree with TRBD2. The sequence was obtained from a human donor in a cohort sampled during active COVID-19. CDR3 DNA: TGTGCCAGCAGGTTTCCTAGCGGGGAGACCCAGTACTTC. It yields the protein CASRFPSGETQYF.